In this sample, the clone carrying this T cell receptor (beta chain) turned up a few times. At one boundary the junction diverges from the germline segment, which might be a read error. The TCR beta CDR3 regions underwent amplification using RNA transcripts as the source. A first-round RT-PCR of the TCR CDR3 used the HTBI primer set. TCRdb recomputed calls from the multiplex PCR reads with MiXCR, one row per CDR3 protein. Here the sample spans about 640,000 distinct CDR3 sequences, roughly 20% being singletons. This entry is derived from a study of T cells in Graves' hyperthyroidism and ophthalmopathy. Study-wide background: Specimen type is peripheral blood, collected at initial diagnosis prior to any treatment.

This CDR3 comprises 16 residues. Germline-derived CDR1 and CDR2 are MNHNS and SASEGT. This rearrangement joins TRBV6-1 to TRBJ2-7, with TRBD2 matching over 8 bases. What was sequenced was blood. This clonotype was obtained from a man aged 30-40 years with Graves' ophthalmopathy. CDR3 residues: CASSEGPGRAVIERYF. The CDR3 DNA follows: TGTGCCAGCAGTGAGGGTCCCGGGAGGGCCGTTATCGAGCGGTACTTC.